This TCR beta chain came from a study of CD8 T cells in ankylosing spondylitis. As the method for making TCR beta libraries, quantitative 5'-RACE with molecular barcodes was used. TCRdb re-derived calls from the 5' RACE reads in MiXCR, one entry per CDR3 protein. Found here are about 96,000 distinct CDR3 sequences, 8.8% of them singletons; the top ten hold under 6%. Study-wide results and limits: Disease-linked clones were reportedly significantly enriched in matched ankylosing spondylitis synovial fluid. Blood of patients with ankylosing spondylitis appeared to be characterized by a TCR beta motif of several highly homologous variants. Relatively rare in peripheral blood, disease-linked clones were also CD8+.

This clonotype showed up many times. The antigen is undetermined. Germline-derived CDR1 and CDR2 are MDHEN and SYDVKM. This CDR3 region has 10 residues. V gave up 8 bases and J gave up 6 bases, with 5 bases separating them. This clonotype was obtained from a male donor with ankylosing spondylitis or in good health (not recorded which). Sequenced material: blood, either unsorted or a sorted T cell fraction (not recorded which). This chain uses TRBV28 with TRBJ2-1; unclear D gene. In DNA form, the CDR3 reads TGTGCCAGCGGTCCCAATGAGCAGTTCTTC. It specifies CASGPNEQFF.